The clone carrying this TCR beta chain was detected only a few times. Its antigen remains unknown. The validation cohort, a group of more than 95 subjects, included the donors and was separate from the approximately 650-subject first cohort. These data belong to a study of cytomegalovirus exposure and HLA in healthy donors. Study results and caveats: As was reported, the classifier diagnosed cytomegalovirus status with high specificity and sensitivity. The investigators catalogued under 200 TCR beta chains as cytomegalovirus-associated. Rare sequences made up most TCRs, while some public TCRs were found in many donors.

Trimming removed 0 bases from V and 4 bases from J, with 12 bases in between. The CDR3 totals 15 residues. CDR1 WSHSY and CDR2 SAAADI come from the germline V gene. The protocol was immunoSEQ multiplex PCR, while the TCRdb copy is restricted to in-frame clones and leaves out a portion. The table records some 160,000 clones, around nine tenths of them present only once. This sequence was found in a man in his late teens or twenties in good health and CMV-seronegative. Specimen: PBMCs. V is TRBV10-2 and J is TRBJ1-1; D is uncertain. The CDR3 nucleotides are TGCGCCAGCAGTGAGTCGCCGGGGTGGAGCACTGAAGCTTTCTTT. Amino acid sequence: CASSESPGWSTEAFF.